Shown below are 30 T cell receptor beta chains from a single sample sequenced in a study of T cells expressing NK-cell markers. TCRdb reanalyzed the 5' RACE reads, giving one entry per CDR3 protein sequence and no DNA. This table holds about half a million distinct CDR3 sequences. Sequencing was done on a sample of blood T cells: a sorted CD56 or NKG2C T cell subset, CD4+ or CD8+ T cells, or bulk PBMC T cells (not recorded which). These receptors were taken from a woman between 50 and 59 years old in good health.

Here the CDR3 reads CASSPPSLAGGWEQFF. The V call is TRBV18, the J call TRBJ2-1; TCRdb indicates TRBD2, and absent DNA this call remains unverified. Germline lookup yields CDR1 KGHSH and CDR2 LQKENI. This CDR3 comprises 16 residues.

The chain is built from TRBV5-1 and TRBJ2-1; TCRdb's D call, TRBD1, is unchecked because there is no DNA. CDR3 length: 13 residues. Germline values: CDR1 SGHRS, CDR2 YFSETQ. CDR3 residues: CASSPFPDGEQFF.

V gene TRBV24-1 combines with J gene TRBJ2-6. CDR3 length equals 16 residues. Germline assignment: CDR1 KGHDR and CDR2 SFDVKD. CDR3 loop: CATSDITASGANVLTF.

This rearrangement joins TRBV15 to TRBJ2-2; TCRdb proposes TRBD1, but this gene call is untestable without DNA. The CDR3 totals 16 residues. The germline V gene encodes CDR1 LNHNV and CDR2 YYDKDF (reference sequence). The CDR3 region is CATSRDRTGVGGELFF.

V gene TRBV7-9 combines with J gene TRBJ1-2. This CDR3 region has 13 residues. Germline loops: CDR1 SEHNR, CDR2 FQNEAQ (reference sequence). CDR3 amino acids: CASSSGGIYGYTF.

This sequence joins TRBV4-1 and TRBJ2-3; the TCRdb D gene call, TRBD1, has no DNA to confirm it. CDR3 length equals 16 residues. The germline gives CDR1 MGHRA, CDR2 YSYEKL. The CDR3 sequence is CASRQLGQVVPDTQYF.

The chain joins TRBV25-1 to TRBJ2-3; TCRdb's D call, TRBD1, is unchecked because there is no DNA. The CDR3 extends over 14 amino acids. The germline V gene has CDR1 MGHDK and CDR2 SYGVNS. This chain's CDR3 is CASSEAVVTDTQYF.

This sequence joins TRBV18 and TRBJ2-3. Germline V CDR1 and CDR2: KGHSH, LQKENI. This CDR3 contains 17 residues. The CDR3 sequence is CASSPPGGADSTDTQYF.

The chain has TRBV5-4 and TRBJ1-4; absent DNA, TCRdb's TRBD1 call cannot be checked. The CDR3 has 17 amino acids. CDR1 SGHNT and CDR2 YYREEE come from the germline V gene (reference sequence). CDR3 in amino acids: CASSFSTPGTVGEKLFF. Looking up the rest from reference TRBV5-4 and TRBJ1-4 gives the full variable domain: ETGVTQSPTHLIKTRGQQVTLRCSSQSGHNTVSWYQQALGQGPQFIFQYYREEENGRGNFPPRFSGLQFPNYSSELNVNALELDDSALYLCASSFSTPGTVGEKLFFGSGTQLSVL.

The V call is TRBV7-2, the J call TRBJ2-1. The CDR3 has 15 residues. Germline V gene sequence: CDR1 SGHTA, CDR2 FQGNSA. The CDR3 is CASSFQTSSYNEQFF.

CDR3 region: CASRKIAIGTDTQYF. The gene calls are TRBV5-1 and TRBJ2-3; TCRdb's D call, TRBD2, is unchecked because there is no DNA. Germline loops: CDR1 SGHRS, CDR2 YFSETQ. The CDR3 is made up of 15 amino acids. Together with reference TRBV5-1 and TRBJ2-3, the CDR3 gives the full variable domain: KAGVTQTPRYLIKTRGQQVTLSCSPISGHRSVSWYQQTPGQGLQFLFEYFSETQRNKGNFPGRFSGRQFSNSRSEMNVSTLELGDSALYLCASRKIAIGTDTQYFGPGTRLTVL.

This sequence joins TRBV12-3 or TRBV12-4 and TRBJ2-5; the D call from TCRdb, TRBD1, cannot be confirmed without DNA. The CDR3 loop spans 15 amino acids. The CDR3 sequence is CASSSTAESQETQYF.

The rearrangement uses TRBV7-9 and TRBJ1-3. The CDR3 spans 14 residues. CDR1 and CDR2 from the germline V gene are SEHNR and FQNEAQ (reference sequence). The CDR3 loop reads CASSHGGAGNTIYF.

The J gene is TRBJ2-5, the V gene TRBV9. The CDR3 runs 14 residues. The germline CDR1 and CDR2 sequences are SGDLS and YYNGEE. The CDR3 reads CASSVASRIETQYF. The full variable domain, rest sourced from reference TRBV9 and TRBJ2-5, is DSGVTQTPKHLITATGQRVTLRCSPRSGDLSVYWYQQSLDQGLQFLIQYYNGEERAKGNILERFSAQQFPDLHSELNLSSLELGDSALYFCASSVASRIETQYFGPGTRLLVL.

V gene TRBV24-1 combines with J gene TRBJ2-3. The CDR3 runs to 13 residues. The germline V gene encodes CDR1 KGHDR and CDR2 SFDVKD. Here the CDR3 reads CATSPDLADTQYF.

V gene TRBV5-4 combines with J gene TRBJ2-7; the TCRdb call, TRBD1, lacks DNA for checking. The germline CDR1 and CDR2 sequences are SGHNT and YYREEE (reference sequence). The CDR3 is 15 residues long. CDR3: CASSLDGRSFYEQYF.

J is TRBJ1-5 and V is TRBV20-1; the D call of TRBD1 rests on TCRdb alone, since no DNA is present to check it. The CDR3 has 17 amino acids. The germline CDR1 and CDR2 sequences are DFQATT and SNEGSKA (reference sequence). The CDR3 spells CSAQEVRGFNLYQPQHF.

The genes are TRBV6-5 and TRBJ1-1; TCRdb indicates TRBD1, and absent DNA this call remains unverified. Germline V gene lookup returns CDR1 MNHEY and CDR2 SVGAGI. This CDR3 region has 17 residues. CDR3 amino acids: CASRPRTGASGDTEAFF.

The V and J genes are TRBV7-2 and TRBJ2-3; there is no DNA to check the TCRdb D call of TRBD2. The CDR3 consists of 17 residues. Germline V gene lookup returns CDR1 SGHTA and CDR2 FQGNSA. The CDR3 loop reads CASSHGLASFRTDTQYF.

The V and J genes are TRBV24-1 and TRBJ2-2; as DNA is missing, the TRBD1 call by TCRdb cannot be tested. This CDR3 has 19 residues. From germline, CDR1 is KGHDR and CDR2 SFDVKD. The CDR3 spells CATSHRRDRDYTNTGELFF.

The genes are TRBV6-6 and TRBJ1-2. The germline V gene has CDR1 MNHNY and CDR2 SVGAGI (reference sequence). The CDR3 covers 14 residues. The CDR3 loop is CASSYSEIIYGYTF.

The chain is built from TRBV5-1 and TRBJ2-3; the TCRdb call, TRBD1, lacks DNA for checking. CDR3 length: 15 amino acids. The germline V gene encodes CDR1 SGHRS and CDR2 YFSETQ. CDR3 region: CASSLVQGSTDTQYF.

The chain links TRBV11-1 to TRBJ2-3; as DNA is missing, the TRBD2 call by TCRdb cannot be tested. Germline CDR1 reads SGHAT; CDR2 reads FQDESV (reference sequence). CDR3 length: 12 residues. The CDR3 protein is CASTGGDPRGYF.

The chain couples TRBV14 to TRBJ2-1; TCRdb proposes TRBD2, but this gene call is untestable without DNA. CDR3 length equals 13 residues. CDR1 is SGHDN and CDR2 is FVKESK in the germline V gene. CDR3 amino acids: CASSQTSFHEQFF.

V gene TRBV29-1 combines with J gene TRBJ2-2; TCRdb returns TRBD2, unconfirmable since there is no DNA. This CDR3 contains 14 residues. Germline values: CDR1 SQVTM, CDR2 ANQGSEA. The CDR3 here is CSVETSGSPGELFF.

This chain uses TRBV3-1 with TRBJ1-4; as DNA is missing, the TRBD1 call by TCRdb cannot be tested. The CDR3 runs to 15 residues. Germline V CDR1 and CDR2: LGHDT, YNNKEL (reference sequence). The CDR3 sequence is CASRRDGAPNEKLFF.

The chain recombines TRBV18 with TRBJ2-6. This CDR3 has 21 amino acids. Per the germline V gene, CDR1 is KGHSH and CDR2 is LQKENI. CDR3 sequence reads: CASSPRTVSTEAPSGANVLTF.

This chain joins TRBV3-1 and TRBJ2-1; TCRdb indicates TRBD2, and absent DNA this call remains unverified. The CDR3 has 12 amino acids. Germline loops: CDR1 LGHDT, CDR2 YNNKEL (reference sequence). The CDR3 loop reads CASSPLVGSWFF.

The V and J genes are TRBV5-6 and TRBJ2-1; the D call from TCRdb, TRBD1, cannot be confirmed without DNA. Looked up from germline, CDR1 is SGHDT and CDR2 is YYEEEE. CDR3 size: 14 residues. CDR3 sequence reads: CASTPGGRGDEQFF.

V is TRBV20-1 and J is TRBJ2-5; TCRdb reports TRBD2, a call that lacks DNA to check it against. Per germline, CDR1 DFQATT and CDR2 SNEGSKA (reference sequence). This CDR3 is built from 14 residues. The chain's CDR3 is CSAEETSGGETQYF.